This T cell receptor (beta chain) was found in a study of T cells after yellow fever vaccination. Worth noting for this clonotype: Its antigen is not known.

The V gene's germline CDR1 is SGHVS and CDR2 FQNEAQ. V was pared by 5 bases and J by 1 base, with 14 bases between. The CDR3 runs 15 residues. Overall study findings and caveats: Most clones from primary vaccination were detected again post-booster (approximately 96% CD4, roughly 91% CD8).

TCRdb independently ran MiXCR on the 5' RACE reads; one entry per CDR3 protein. The sample shows approximately 300,000 distinct CDR3 sequences, more than 8.5% of them seen only once. This receptor was obtained from a man aged 18 to 29 who received the YFV17D yellow fever vaccine. The sequencing used PBMCs, collected on the day of the first yellow fever vaccination. The J gene is TRBJ1-1, the V gene TRBV7-8; D ambiguous. The CDR3 is CASSPGGRENTEAFF. CDR3 nucleotide sequence: TGTGCCAGCAGCCCAGGCGGCAGAGAGAACACTGAAGCTTTCTTT.